This T cell receptor (beta chain) was identified in a study of Ad26.COV2.S vaccination and SARS-CoV-2 variants. This CDR3 region has 15 residues. The germline V and J ends were trimmed by 1 base and 1 base, with 10 bases remaining between them. Germline V gene sequence: CDR1 SGHTA, CDR2 FQGTGA. The treatment denotes: around 19 received Ad26.COV2.S at low or high dose, single or two shots; roughly 5 received placebo; per-sample allocation not given. The study sampled participants on day 63 after the first vaccine or placebo injection. The repertoire was sequenced with immunoSEQ multiplex PCR; TCRdb's copy has only in-frame clones and lacks some. The table includes hundreds of thousands of clones, approximately 89% detected once.

The chain carries TRBV7-3 and TRBJ1-1, with no clear D. The receptor comes from a person aged 18-65 years who received the Ad26.COV2.S COVID-19 vaccine or a placebo. Sequencing used peripheral blood, obtained in a trial of Ad26.COV2.S vaccine versus placebo. The CDR3 nucleotides read TGTGCCAGCAGCTTAAGCAGGCCACAGAACACTGAAGCTTTCTTT. Translation gives CASSLSRPQNTEAFF.